Given below is one T cell receptor (beta chain) in context. Its antigen is undetermined. Libraries for TCRalpha and TCRbeta carried sample barcodes and unique molecular identifiers via 5'RACE. TCRdb reprocessed the 5' RACE reads via MiXCR and lists one record per CDR3 protein. Of almost 550,000 distinct CDR3 sequences listed, 20% are singletons. V was pared by 8 bases and J by 0 bases, with 7 bases of the junction left unmatched. This CDR3 is 15 amino acids long. The germline V gene has CDR1 MNHNY and CDR2 SVGAGI (reference sequence). The sample is drawn from a study of T-cell memory formation after mild COVID-19. Study-wide findings and caveats: Clones shrinking from day 15 to 85 showed even CD4/CD8 mixes; later expanders tilted CD4+. Nothing showed for sure that second-wave clones peaking on day 37 were SARS-CoV-2 specific.

The V call is TRBV6-6, the J call TRBJ1-1, with TRBD1 matching over 9 bases. Sequenced material: PBMCs or a T cell subset sorted from them (not recorded which). This TCR came from an adult woman who had mild COVID-19 (a few samples of this study predate the infection). Cell type and time point are not known. For the CDR3, the DNA is TGTGCCAGCGGGGGACAGGGAATCATGAACACTGAAGCTTTCTTT. It specifies CASGGQGIMNTEAFF.